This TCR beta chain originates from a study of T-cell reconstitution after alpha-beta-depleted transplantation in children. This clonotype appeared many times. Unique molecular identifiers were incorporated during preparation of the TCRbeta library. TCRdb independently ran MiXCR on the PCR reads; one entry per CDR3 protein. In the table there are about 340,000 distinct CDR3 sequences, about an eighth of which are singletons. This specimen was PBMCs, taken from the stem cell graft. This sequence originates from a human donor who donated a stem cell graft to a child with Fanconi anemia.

CDR3: CASSSSDRGEQFF. DNA for the CDR3: TGTGCCAGCAGCTCCTCGGACAGGGGTGAGCAGTTCTTC. The chain uses TRBV7-2 and TRBJ2-1; 9 bases align to TRBD1. Unmatched junction bases numbered 4, after V lost 4 bases and J lost 9 bases. This CDR3 has 13 residues. Germline CDR1 reads SGHTA; CDR2 reads FQGNSA.